One sample yielded the 9 T cell receptor beta chains listed below, sequenced in a study of regulatory T cells in long-lasting Graves disease. Time point in this sample: persistent/refractory GD, antithyroid drugs over 5 years with positive TRAb. Making the TCR library involved RNA that had been extracted from PBMCs. Building of the TCR beta libraries involved iRepertoire HTBI primers and Arm-PCR of CDR3 regions. TCRdb processed the multiplex PCR reads anew with MiXCR; each CDR3 protein has one entry. The data show approximately 400,000 distinct CDR3 sequences, with 20% to 30% seen just once and about 26% held by the top ten. The specimen was peripheral blood mononuclear cells (PBMCs), collected when the disease was refractory, from a patient treated with antithyroid drugs. These receptor sequences come from a female donor with Graves disease.

Concerning this clonotype itself: The CDR3 does not close with the conserved phenylalanine or tryptophan, likely indicating a read error. V is TRBV7-3 and J is TRBJ1-6; D uncertain. Germline loops: CDR1 SGHTA, CDR2 FQGTGA. The CDR3 extends over 14 amino acids. The CDR3 region is CAGSLQALGSPLHS. The CDR3 nucleotides read TGTGCCGGCAGCTTACAAGCCCTCGGGTCACCCCTCCACTCT.

This clonotype was counted once. V and J are TRBV4-2 and TRBJ1-2; TRBD1 matches at 7 bases. This CDR3 is 17 amino acids long. Germline V lookup: CDR1 LGHNA, CDR2 YNFKEQ. Trimming removed 4 bases from V and 2 bases from J; junction bases left unmatched: 13. This CDR3 is CASSPTTMTGMNYGYTF. CDR3 DNA: TGTGCCAGCAGCCCAACAACAATGACAGGGATGAACTATGGCTACACCTTC.

This clonotype was seen ten or more times. The chain couples TRBV6-1 to TRBJ1-1; 11 nucleotides agree with TRBD1. CDR3 length: 17 residues. J gave up 5 bases and V 7 bases, and 15 bases lay outside the gene matches. Germline V gene sequence: CDR1 MNHNS, CDR2 SASEGT. CDR3 loop: CASKTLRGGQGATEAFF. The CDR3 region has the DNA TGTGCCAGCAAAACCCTTCGTGGTGGACAGGGGGCAACTGAAGCTTTCTTT.

The chain couples TRBV7-9 to TRBJ1-6, with TRBD1 matching over 7 bases. With V trimmed by 1 base and J by 9 bases, 9 bases remained unmatched. Per germline, CDR1 SEHNR and CDR2 FQNEAQ (reference sequence). The CDR3 sequence is 16 residues long. This CDR3 is CASSLGRGAQASPLHF. The CDR3 coding sequence is TGTGCCAGCAGCTTAGGCAGGGGGGCCCAAGCTTCACCCCTCCACTTT.

This clonotype appeared a single time. V gene TRBV9 combines with J gene TRBJ2-5; TRBD2 matches 11 bases. This CDR3 is 15 amino acids long. J lost 5 bases, V lost 3 bases, and 6 bases had no gene match. From germline, CDR1 is SGDLS and CDR2 YYNGEE. CDR3 bases: TGTGCCAGCAGCGCTACTAGCGGGAGTACGGAGACCCAGTACTTC. Its protein is CASSATSGSTETQYF.

This clonotype was seen repeatedly, ten times or more. The V and J genes are TRBV28 and TRBJ1-4; the match to TRBD1 covers 10 bases. The V and J ends lost 8 bases and 7 bases, in that order; junction bases with no gene match: 7. Germline assignment: CDR1 MDHEN and CDR2 SYDVKM. CDR3 size: 14 residues. This CDR3 reads CASLGGQGVEKLFF. CDR3 nucleotides: TGTGCCAGCCTCGGAGGACAGGGGGTTGAAAAACTGTTTTTT.

This clonotype came up many times. The chain employs TRBV7-2 and TRBJ2-7, with 13 bases lining up with TRBD2. V was clipped by 3 bases and J by 7 bases; unmatched bases: 15. The length of the CDR3 is 18 residues. CDR1 is SGHTA, CDR2 FQGNSA, per germline. CDR3 DNA: TGTGCCAGCAGCTTCCAGCCGGGAGGACTAGCGGGAGATTTAGAGCAGTACTTC. This translates into CASSFQPGGLAGDLEQYF.

The chain recombines TRBV7-9 with TRBJ2-4; the match to TRBD1 covers 7 bases. This CDR3 spans 16 amino acids. The germline gives CDR1 SEHNR, CDR2 FQNEAQ (reference sequence). Trimming took 3 bases from V and 4 from J; bases not matched to a gene: 9. The CDR3 loop is CASSFPPGQAKNIQYF. CDR3 bases: TGTGCCAGCAGCTTCCCCCCCGGACAGGCGAAAAACATTCAGTACTTC.

The sample holds a few counts of this clonotype. This chain joins TRBV2 and TRBJ2-2; tentatively, D is TRBD1 (6 bases). CDR1 is SNHLY, CDR2 FYNNEI, per germline. This CDR3 contains 14 residues. Trimming took 7 bases from V and 4 from J, leaving 13 bases between them. CDR3 protein: CASKITGITGELFF. Written as DNA, the CDR3 is TGTGCCAGCAAAATAACAGGGATCACCGGGGAGCTGTTTTTT.